One and the same sample provided the 21 T cell receptor beta chains below, sequenced in a study of T cell therapy after organ transplantation. Time point defined: 4-8 weeks after completion of therapy. Method: immunoSEQ multiplex PCR; TCRdb's copy keeps in-frame clones and lacks some. Of nearly 20,000 clones listed, around 81% are singletons. Which antigens these TCRs recognize remains unknown. Material: CD8+ T cells from blood, obtained after autologous CMV-specific T cell therapy. These TCRs come from a human patient who had received a solid organ transplant and had CMV disease. Some T cells may be the graft donor's.

V and J are TRBV4-3 and TRBJ1-2, with no clear D. V shed 0 bases and J shed 3 bases, with 14 bases lying between them. The CDR3 length is 16 residues. Germline V CDR1 and CDR2: LGHNA, YSLEER. In nucleotides, the CDR3 is TGCGCCAGCAGCCAAGATCGTACGAATGCTCACTATGGCTACACCTTC. Translating it yields CASSQDRTNAHYGYTF.

J is TRBJ2-2 and V is TRBV15, with 10 bases matching TRBD2. V trimming: 0 bases; J trimming: 2 bases; junction bases outside the gene matches: 12. Germline assignment: CDR1 LNHNV and CDR2 YYDKDF (reference sequence). This CDR3 is 20 amino acids long. The CDR3 region has the DNA TGTGCCACCAGCAGAGATGGACTAGCGGAGGATCCAACTAACACCGGGGAGCTGTTTTTT. Its protein is CATSRDGLAEDPTNTGELFF.

V usage is TRBV5-5 and J usage is TRBJ2-7; D gene unclear. This CDR3 has 15 residues. V was pared by 4 bases and J by 2 bases, with 16 bases between. Germline V gives CDR1 SGHKS, CDR2 YYEKEE (reference sequence). CDR3 nucleotide sequence: TGTGCCAGCAGCCCACCGGAACCTCGGGCCTACGAGCAGTACTTC. Protein sequence: CASSPPEPRAYEQYF.

V and J are TRBV6-1 and TRBJ2-3, with D possibly being TRBD1 or TRBD2 (5 bases each). Germline lookup yields CDR1 MNHNS and CDR2 SASEGT. The CDR3 covers 14 residues. Trimming cost V 6 bases and J 3 bases, with 13 bases left between them. This chain's CDR3 is CASSGAGGTDTQYF. CDR3 coding DNA: TGTGCCAGCAGCGGGGCTGGAGGAACAGATACGCAGTATTTT.

The chain combines TRBV29-1 with TRBJ1-2; D is undetermined. Germline V CDR1 and CDR2: SQVTM, ANQGSEA. The ends were cut back, 7 bases at V and 8 bases at J, with 14 bases in the middle. The CDR3 runs 11 residues. This CDR3 is CSATDKNGYTF. The CDR3 bases are TGCAGCGCCACCGACAAGAACGGCTACACCTTC.

V is TRBV6-6 and J is TRBJ2-1, with 8 bases identical to TRBD2. This CDR3 has 16 residues. In germline, CDR1 is MNHNY, CDR2 SVGAGI (reference sequence). The V gene end was trimmed by 5 bases and the J gene end by 5 bases; junction bases not matched to a gene: 11. Here the CDR3 DNA reads TGTGCCAGCAGTCCCCCTGAGGGACTAGGCGACAATGAGCAGTTCTTC. It encodes CASSPPEGLGDNEQFF.

In this sample, this clone turned up a few times. This chain links TRBV4-3 with TRBJ1-2, with D maybe TRBD1 (6 bases). V was pared by 3 bases and J by 1 base, with 12 bases between. Germline CDR1 is LGHNA and CDR2 is YSLEER. The CDR3 is 15 residues long. The CDR3 sequence is CASSHFTGNNYGYTF. The CDR3 DNA reads as TGCGCCAGCAGCCATTTCACAGGGAATAACTATGGCTACACCTTC.

The chain has TRBV5-1 and TRBJ1-1, with D tentatively TRBD1 (6 bases). CDR3 size: 14 residues. V lost 2 bases and J lost 5, with 13 bases in between. In germline, CDR1 is SGHRS, CDR2 YFSETQ. The CDR3 reads CASSLQGRGTEAFF. The CDR3 DNA is TGCGCCAGCAGCTTACAGGGTAGGGGGACTGAAGCTTTCTTT.

The chain links TRBV4-1 to TRBJ1-1; D unclear. Germline values: CDR1 MGHRA, CDR2 YSYEKL. The CDR3 has 14 residues. Trimming left V 1 base short and J 8 bases short, with 14 bases between. The chain's CDR3 is CASSQGPLLEEAFF. CDR3 nucleotides: TGCGCCAGCAGCCAAGGCCCCCTTTTGGAGGAAGCTTTCTTT.

The V call is TRBV5-6, the J call TRBJ1-2; D remains ambiguous. V was shortened by 6 bases and J by 4 bases, with 16 bases between the two germline ends. This CDR3 spans 14 amino acids. CDR1 is SGHDT and CDR2 is YYEEEE in the germline V gene. The CDR3 region is CASTGGGSFYGYTF. The CDR3 region has the DNA TGTGCCAGCACCGGAGGTGGGTCTTTCTATGGCTACACCTTC.

This clone was seen once. The rearrangement uses TRBV27 and TRBJ2-1; the D is unclear. Germline V gene lookup returns CDR1 MNHEY and CDR2 SMNVEV (reference sequence). The CDR3 sequence is 14 residues long. V gave up 5 bases and J gave up 5 bases, with 13 bases separating them. The CDR3: CASSDQKTHNEQFF. CDR3 sequence (DNA): TGTGCCAGCAGTGACCAAAAAACCCACAATGAGCAGTTCTTC.

The chain recombines TRBV6-5 with TRBJ1-2; D may be TRBD1 (5 bases). This CDR3 is 14 amino acids long. The ends were cut back, 6 bases at V and 2 bases at J, with 13 bases in the middle. Germline assignment: CDR1 MNHEY and CDR2 SVGAGI. The DNA for the CDR3 is TGTGCCAGCAGCCCCTTGGGGGGAAACTATGGCTACACCTTC. It yields the protein CASSPLGGNYGYTF.

The V call is TRBV27, the J call TRBJ1-2; TRBD1 might be the D (6 bases). Trimming pared 3 bases from V and 0 bases from J, leaving 14 bases between. This CDR3 contains 16 residues. Germline V lookup: CDR1 MNHEY, CDR2 SMNVEV (reference sequence). CDR3 DNA: TGTGCCAGCAGTTTGTACAGGGATCTATCTAACTATGGCTACACCTTC. Amino acids: CASSLYRDLSNYGYTF.

This clone was seen only a few times. The V call is TRBV5-1, the J call TRBJ1-2; D ambiguous. Per the germline V gene, CDR1 is SGHRS and CDR2 is YFSETQ. This CDR3 is built from 15 residues. V lost 2 bases to trimming and J lost 0 bases, with 11 bases between them. CDR3 loop: CASSLRDHANYGYTF. The CDR3, as DNA: TGCGCCAGCAGCTTACGCGACCACGCTAACTATGGCTACACCTTC.

The chain joins TRBV4-3 to TRBJ1-2, with a weak D call TRBD1 (5 bases). The CDR3 contains 16 residues. Germline V gene sequence: CDR1 LGHNA, CDR2 YSLEER. The germline V and J ends were trimmed by 0 bases and 0 bases, with 11 bases remaining between them. CDR3 coding DNA: TGCGCCAGCAGCCAAGACTATCGGGGCGCTAACTATGGCTACACCTTC. Residues: CASSQDYRGANYGYTF.

The chain carries TRBV25-1 and TRBJ2-7; D remains unclear. CDR1 and CDR2 (germline): MGHDK, SYGVNS. Trimming shortened V by 3 bases and J by 4 bases, and 4 bases separated the two germline ends. This CDR3 spans 11 amino acids. The chain's CDR3 is CASSDGYEQYF. In nucleotides, the CDR3 is TGTGCCAGCAGTGACGGGTACGAGCAGTACTTC.

This chain links TRBV25-1 with TRBJ2-1, with D hard to call. Trimming pared 1 base from V and 4 bases from J, leaving 5 bases between. Germline V CDR1 and CDR2: MGHDK, SYGVNS. CDR3 length: 13 residues. This CDR3 is CASSELGYNEQFF. The CDR3, as DNA: TGTGCCAGCAGTGAATTAGGTTACAATGAGCAGTTCTTC.

This chain uses TRBV2 with TRBJ2-5; TRBD2 matches 12 bases. Germline trimming cut 5 bases from V and 5 bases from J; bases unmatched to any gene: 6. CDR1 and CDR2 (germline): SNHLY, FYNNEI. The length of the CDR3 is 15 residues. This CDR3 reads CASSPPSGGAETQYF. The DNA for the CDR3 is TGTGCCAGCAGTCCCCCTAGCGGGGGGGCGGAGACCCAGTACTTC.

The genes are TRBV27 and TRBJ2-3; D remains unclear. V lost 5 bases, J lost 5 bases, and 11 bases lay in between. CDR3 size: 13 residues. CDR1 and CDR2 from the germline V gene are MNHEY and SMNVEV (reference sequence). The CDR3 loop is CASSLLWGDTQYF. Here the CDR3 DNA reads TGTGCCAGCAGTCTGCTGTGGGGAGATACGCAGTATTTT.

The gene calls are TRBV27 and TRBJ2-5; TRBD2 aligns across 7 bases. Germline V gene lookup returns CDR1 MNHEY and CDR2 SMNVEV (reference sequence). J lost 4 bases, V lost 2 bases, and 4 bases had no gene match. The CDR3 has 14 amino acids. The CDR3, as DNA: TGTGCCAGCAGTTTAGGGCGCGGGAGAGAGACCCAGTACTTC. Amino acids: CASSLGRGRETQYF.

The V and J genes are TRBV7-8 and TRBJ2-3, with 11 bases aligning to TRBD2. The junction had 4 bases not matched to a gene; V was cut back by 3 bases and J by 2 bases. The CDR3 length is 16 residues. From germline, CDR1 is SGHVS and CDR2 FQNEAQ. CDR3 residues: CASSFELAGDTDTQYF. The CDR3, as DNA: TGTGCCAGCAGCTTCGAACTAGCGGGAGACACAGATACGCAGTATTTT.